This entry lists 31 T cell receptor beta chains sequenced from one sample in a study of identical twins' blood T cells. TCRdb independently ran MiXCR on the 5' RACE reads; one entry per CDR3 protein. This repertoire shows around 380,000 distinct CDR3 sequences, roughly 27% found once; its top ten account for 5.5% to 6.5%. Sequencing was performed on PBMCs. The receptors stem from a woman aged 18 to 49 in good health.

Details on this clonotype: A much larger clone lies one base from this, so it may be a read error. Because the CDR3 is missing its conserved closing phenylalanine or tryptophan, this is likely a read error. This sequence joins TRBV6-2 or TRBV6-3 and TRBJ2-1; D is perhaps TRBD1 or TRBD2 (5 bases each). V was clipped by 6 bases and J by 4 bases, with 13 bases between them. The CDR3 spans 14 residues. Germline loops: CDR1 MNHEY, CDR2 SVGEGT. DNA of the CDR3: TGTGCCAGCAGCCCAAGGGGAGCGTACAATGAGCAGTTCCTC. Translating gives CASSPRGAYNEQFL.

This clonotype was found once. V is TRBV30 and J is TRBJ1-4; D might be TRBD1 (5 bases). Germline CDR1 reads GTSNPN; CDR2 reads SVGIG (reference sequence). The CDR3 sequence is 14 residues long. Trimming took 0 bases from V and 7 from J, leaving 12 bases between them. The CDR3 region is CAWSVIQGFEKLFF. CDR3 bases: TGTGCCTGGAGTGTTATTCAGGGATTTGAAAAACTGTTTTTT.

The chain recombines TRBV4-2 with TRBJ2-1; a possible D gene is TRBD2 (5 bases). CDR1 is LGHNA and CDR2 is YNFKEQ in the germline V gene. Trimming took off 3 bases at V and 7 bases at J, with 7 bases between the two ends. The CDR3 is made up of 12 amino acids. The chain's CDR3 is CASSQDSNEQFF. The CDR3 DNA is TGTGCCAGCAGCCAGGACTCAAATGAGCAGTTCTTC.

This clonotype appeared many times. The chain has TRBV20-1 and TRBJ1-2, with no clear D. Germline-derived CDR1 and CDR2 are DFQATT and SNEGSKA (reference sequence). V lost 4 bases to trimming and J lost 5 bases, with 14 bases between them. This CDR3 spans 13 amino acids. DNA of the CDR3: TGCAGTGCTACCAGCACGTCCTTTTATGGCTACACCTTC. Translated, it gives CSATSTSFYGYTF.

The CDR3 loop is CASSILSLTGELFF. The CDR3 nucleotides are TGTGCCAGTAGTATATTAAGCCTCACCGGGGAGCTGTTTTTT. The chain has TRBV19 and TRBJ2-2; D is undetermined. Germline CDR1 and CDR2: LNHDA and SQIVND (reference sequence). CDR3 length equals 14 residues. Trimming left V 2 bases short and J 4 bases short, with 8 bases between.

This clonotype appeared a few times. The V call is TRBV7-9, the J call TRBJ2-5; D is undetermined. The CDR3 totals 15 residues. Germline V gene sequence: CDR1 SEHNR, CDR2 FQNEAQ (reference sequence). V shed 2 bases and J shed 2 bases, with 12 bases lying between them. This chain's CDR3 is CASSLSGSRQETQYF. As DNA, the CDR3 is TGTGCCAGCAGCTTATCTGGTAGTAGACAAGAGACCCAGTACTTC. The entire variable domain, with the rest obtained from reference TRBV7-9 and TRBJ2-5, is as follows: DTGVSQNPRHKITKRGQNVTFRCDPISEHNRLYWYRQTLGQGPEFLTYFQNEAQLEKSRLLSDRFSAERPKGSFSTLEIQRTEQGDSAMYLCASSLSGSRQETQYFGPGTRLLVL.

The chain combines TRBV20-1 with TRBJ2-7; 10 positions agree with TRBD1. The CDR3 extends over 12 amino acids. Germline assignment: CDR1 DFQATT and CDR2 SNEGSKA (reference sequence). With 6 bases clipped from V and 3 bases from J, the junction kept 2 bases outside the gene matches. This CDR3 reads CSARTGGYEQYF. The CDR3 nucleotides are TGCAGTGCGCGGACAGGGGGCTACGAGCAGTACTTC.

The CDR3 sequence is CASLWRVDSGNTIYF. Here the CDR3 DNA reads TGTGCCAGCCTTTGGAGGGTTGACTCTGGAAACACCATATATTTT. V gene TRBV7-2 combines with J gene TRBJ1-3; no definite D call. Germline CDR1 and CDR2: SGHTA and FQGNSA. The CDR3 length is 15 residues. Trimming left V 8 bases short and J 0 bases short, with 14 bases between.

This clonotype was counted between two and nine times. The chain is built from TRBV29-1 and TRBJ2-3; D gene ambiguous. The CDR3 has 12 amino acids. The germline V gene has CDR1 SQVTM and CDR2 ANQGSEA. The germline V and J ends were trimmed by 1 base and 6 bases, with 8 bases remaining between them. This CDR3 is CSVEGLSDTQYF. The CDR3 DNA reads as TGCAGCGTTGAAGGTCTGAGCGATACGCAGTATTTT.

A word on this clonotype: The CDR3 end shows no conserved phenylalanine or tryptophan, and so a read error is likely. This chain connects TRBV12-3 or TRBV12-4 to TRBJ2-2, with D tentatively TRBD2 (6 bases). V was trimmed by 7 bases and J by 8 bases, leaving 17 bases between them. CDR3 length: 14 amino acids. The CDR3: CASMTFRGTGELFC. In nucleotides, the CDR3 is TGTGCCAGCATGACGTTTCGGGGGACTGGGGAGCTGTTTTGT.

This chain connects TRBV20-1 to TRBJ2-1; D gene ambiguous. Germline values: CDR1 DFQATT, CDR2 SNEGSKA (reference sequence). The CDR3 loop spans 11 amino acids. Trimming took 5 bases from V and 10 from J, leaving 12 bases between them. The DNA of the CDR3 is TGCAGTGCTTCGACGCCTTGGGAGCAGTTCTTC. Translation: CSASTPWEQFF.

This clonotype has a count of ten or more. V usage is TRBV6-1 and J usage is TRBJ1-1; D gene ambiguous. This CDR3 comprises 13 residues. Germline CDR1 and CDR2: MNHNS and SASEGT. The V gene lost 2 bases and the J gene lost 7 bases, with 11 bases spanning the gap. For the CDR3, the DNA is TGTGCCAGCAGTGAACCCCCGCGCAATGAAGCTTTCTTT. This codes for CASSEPPRNEAFF.

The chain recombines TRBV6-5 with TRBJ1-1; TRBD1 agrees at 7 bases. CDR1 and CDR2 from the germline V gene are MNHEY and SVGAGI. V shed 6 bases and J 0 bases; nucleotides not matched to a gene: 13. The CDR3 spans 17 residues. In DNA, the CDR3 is TGTGCCAGCAGGGAGACAGGGCAGGGTGGGATGAACACTGAAGCTTTCTTT. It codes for CASRETGQGGMNTEAFF.

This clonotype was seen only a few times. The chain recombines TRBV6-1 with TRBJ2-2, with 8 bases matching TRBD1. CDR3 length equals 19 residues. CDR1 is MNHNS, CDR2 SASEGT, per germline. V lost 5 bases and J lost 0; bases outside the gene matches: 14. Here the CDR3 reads CASSTRWTGSFANTGELFF. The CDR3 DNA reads TGTGCCAGCAGTACCCGGTGGACAGGGTCTTTTGCGAACACCGGGGAGCTGTTTTTT.

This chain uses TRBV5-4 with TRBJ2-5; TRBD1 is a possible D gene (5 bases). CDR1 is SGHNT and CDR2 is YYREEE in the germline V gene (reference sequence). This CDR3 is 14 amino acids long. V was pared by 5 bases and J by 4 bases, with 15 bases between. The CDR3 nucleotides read TGTGCCAGCAGTGAATCAGGGTATGGAGAGACCCAGTACTTC. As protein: CASSESGYGETQYF.

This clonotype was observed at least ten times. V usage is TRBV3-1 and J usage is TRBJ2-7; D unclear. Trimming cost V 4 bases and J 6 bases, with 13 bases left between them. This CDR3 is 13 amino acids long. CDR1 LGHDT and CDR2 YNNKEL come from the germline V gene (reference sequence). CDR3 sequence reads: CASSRGSDAEQYF. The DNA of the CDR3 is TGTGCCAGCAGCCGGGGTTCGGACGCCGAGCAGTACTTC.

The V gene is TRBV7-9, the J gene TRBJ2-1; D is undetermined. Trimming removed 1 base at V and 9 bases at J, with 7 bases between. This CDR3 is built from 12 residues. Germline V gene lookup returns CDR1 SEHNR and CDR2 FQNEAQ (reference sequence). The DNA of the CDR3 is TGTGCCAGCAGCTTAGATTCTGTTGAGCAGTTCTTC. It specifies CASSLDSVEQFF.

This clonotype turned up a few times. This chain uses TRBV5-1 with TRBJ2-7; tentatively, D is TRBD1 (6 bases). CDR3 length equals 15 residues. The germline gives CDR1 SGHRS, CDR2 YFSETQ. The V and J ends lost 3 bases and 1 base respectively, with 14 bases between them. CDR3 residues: CASSSFPGTSYEQYF. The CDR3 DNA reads TGCGCCAGCAGCTCGTTCCCCGGGACATCCTACGAGCAGTACTTC. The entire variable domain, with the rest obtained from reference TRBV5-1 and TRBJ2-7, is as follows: KAGVTQTPRYLIKTRGQQVTLSCSPISGHRSVSWYQQTPGQGLQFLFEYFSETQRNKGNFPGRFSGRQFSNSRSEMNVSTLELGDSALYLCASSSFPGTSYEQYFGPGTRLTVT.

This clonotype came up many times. CDR3 sequence reads: CASSYRGNQPQHF. The CDR3 DNA is TGTGCCAGCAGTTACAGGGGCAATCAGCCCCAGCATTTT. V gene TRBV6-2 or TRBV6-3 combines with J gene TRBJ1-5, with no clear D. V was cut by 2 bases and J by 2 bases, with 4 bases left in between. The CDR3 covers 13 residues. The V gene's germline CDR1 is MNHEY and CDR2 SVGEGT.

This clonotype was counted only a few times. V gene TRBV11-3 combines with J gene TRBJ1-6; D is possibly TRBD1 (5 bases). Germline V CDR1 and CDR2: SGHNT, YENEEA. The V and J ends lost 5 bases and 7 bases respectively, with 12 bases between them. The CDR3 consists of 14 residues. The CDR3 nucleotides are TGTGCCAGCAGCCCCAGGGACGGAAATTCACCCCTCCACTTT. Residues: CASSPRDGNSPLHF.

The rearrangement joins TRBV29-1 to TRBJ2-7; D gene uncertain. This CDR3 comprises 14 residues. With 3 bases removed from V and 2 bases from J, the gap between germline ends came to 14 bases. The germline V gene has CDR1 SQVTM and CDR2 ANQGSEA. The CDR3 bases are TGCAGCGTTGACGGATCCTCACCAACCTACGAGCAGTACTTC. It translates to CSVDGSSPTYEQYF.

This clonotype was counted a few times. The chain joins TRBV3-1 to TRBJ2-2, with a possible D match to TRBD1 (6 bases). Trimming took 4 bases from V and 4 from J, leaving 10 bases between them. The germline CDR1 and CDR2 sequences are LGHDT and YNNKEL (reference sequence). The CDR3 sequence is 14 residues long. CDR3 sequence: CASSRTGPTGELFF. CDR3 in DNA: TGTGCCAGCAGCCGCACAGGGCCCACCGGGGAGCTGTTTTTT. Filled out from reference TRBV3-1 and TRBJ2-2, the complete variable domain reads DTAVSQTPKYLVTQMGNDKSIKCEQNLGHDTMYWYKQDSKKFLKIMFSYNNKELIINETVPNRFSPKSPDKAHLNLHINSLELGDSAVYFCASSRTGPTGELFFGEGSRLTVL.

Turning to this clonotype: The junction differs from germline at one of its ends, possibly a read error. The CDR3 here is CASIDSPTNTVELFF. DNA for the CDR3: TGTGCCAGTATCGACTCCCCCACGAACACCGTGGAGCTGTTTTTT. This chain uses TRBV19 with TRBJ2-2; D is uncertain. This CDR3 has 15 amino acids. Per germline, CDR1 LNHDA and CDR2 SQIVND (reference sequence).

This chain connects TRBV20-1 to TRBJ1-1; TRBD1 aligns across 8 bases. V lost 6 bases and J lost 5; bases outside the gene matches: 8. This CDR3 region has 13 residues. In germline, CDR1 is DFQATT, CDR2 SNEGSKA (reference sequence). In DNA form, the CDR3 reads TGCAGTGCGCCCGGACAGGGAGAAACTGAAGCTTTCTTT. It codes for CSAPGQGETEAFF.

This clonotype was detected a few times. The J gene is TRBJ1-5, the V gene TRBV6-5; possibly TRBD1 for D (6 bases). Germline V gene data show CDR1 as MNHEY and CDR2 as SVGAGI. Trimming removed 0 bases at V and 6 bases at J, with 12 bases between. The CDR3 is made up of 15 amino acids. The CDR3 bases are TGTGCCAGCAGTTACTCGAGACCAGGGGTTCAGCCCCAGCATTTT. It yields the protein CASSYSRPGVQPQHF.

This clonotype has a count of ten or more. The CDR3 loop is CSATDGKETQYF. Here the CDR3 DNA reads TGCAGTGCCACGGACGGGAAAGAGACCCAGTACTTC. J is TRBJ2-5 and V is TRBV20-1; D might be TRBD2 (5 bases). The CDR3 has 12 amino acids. Trimming shortened V by 6 bases and J by 3 bases, and 11 bases separated the two germline ends. Germline V gene sequence: CDR1 DFQATT, CDR2 SNEGSKA (reference sequence).

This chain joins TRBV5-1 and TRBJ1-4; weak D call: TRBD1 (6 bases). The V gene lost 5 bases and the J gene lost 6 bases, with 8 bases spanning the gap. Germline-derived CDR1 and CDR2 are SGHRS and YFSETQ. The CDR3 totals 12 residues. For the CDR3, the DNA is TGCGCCAGCAGGGGGGCTGATGAAAAACTGTTTTTT. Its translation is CASRGADEKLFF. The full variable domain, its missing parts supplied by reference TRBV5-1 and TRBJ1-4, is KAGVTQTPRYLIKTRGQQVTLSCSPISGHRSVSWYQQTPGQGLQFLFEYFSETQRNKGNFPGRFSGRQFSNSRSEMNVSTLELGDSALYLCASRGADEKLFFGSGTQLSVL.

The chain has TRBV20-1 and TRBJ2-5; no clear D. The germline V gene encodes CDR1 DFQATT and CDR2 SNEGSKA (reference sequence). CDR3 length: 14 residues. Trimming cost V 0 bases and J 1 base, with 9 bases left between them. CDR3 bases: TGCAGTGCTAGAGATAGGACCTTCCAAGAGACCCAGTACTTC. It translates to CSARDRTFQETQYF.

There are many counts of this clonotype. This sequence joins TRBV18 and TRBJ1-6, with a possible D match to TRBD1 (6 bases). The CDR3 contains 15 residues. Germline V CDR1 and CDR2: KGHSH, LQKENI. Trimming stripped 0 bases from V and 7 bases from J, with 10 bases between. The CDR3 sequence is CASSPPSGGNSPLHF. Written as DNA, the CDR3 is TGTGCCAGCTCACCACCCTCTGGGGGCAATTCACCCCTCCACTTT.

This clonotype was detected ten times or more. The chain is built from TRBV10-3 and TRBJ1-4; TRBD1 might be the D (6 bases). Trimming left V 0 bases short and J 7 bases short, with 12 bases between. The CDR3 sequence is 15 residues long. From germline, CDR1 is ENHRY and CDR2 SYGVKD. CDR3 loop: CAISESARGGEKLFF. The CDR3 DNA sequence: TGTGCCATCAGTGAGTCTGCCAGGGGTGGTGAAAAACTGTTTTTT.

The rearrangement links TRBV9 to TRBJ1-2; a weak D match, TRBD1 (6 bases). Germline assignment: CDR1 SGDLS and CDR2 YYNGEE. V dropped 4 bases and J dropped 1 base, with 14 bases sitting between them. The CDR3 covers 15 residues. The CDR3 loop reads CASSLRTELNYGYTF. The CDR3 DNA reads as TGTGCCAGCAGCCTCAGGACAGAACTTAACTATGGCTACACCTTC.